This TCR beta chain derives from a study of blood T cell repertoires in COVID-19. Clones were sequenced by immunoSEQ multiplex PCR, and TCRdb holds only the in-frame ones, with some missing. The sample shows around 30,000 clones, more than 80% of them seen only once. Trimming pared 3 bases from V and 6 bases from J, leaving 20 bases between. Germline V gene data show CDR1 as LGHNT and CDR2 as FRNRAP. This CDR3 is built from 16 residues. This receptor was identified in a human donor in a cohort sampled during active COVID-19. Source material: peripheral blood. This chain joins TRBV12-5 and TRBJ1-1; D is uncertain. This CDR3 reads CASGFVLSGGSPEAFF. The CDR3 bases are TGTGCTAGTGGTTTTGTTTTGAGCGGAGGGAGCCCTGAAGCTTTCTTT. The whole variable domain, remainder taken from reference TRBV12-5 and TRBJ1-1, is DARVTQTPRHKVTEMGQEVTMRCQPILGHNTVFWYRQTMMQGLELLAYFRNRAPLDDSGMPKDRFSAEMPDATLATLKIQPSEPRDSAVYFCASGFVLSGGSPEAFFGQGTRLTVV.